This section outlines one TCR beta chain sequence together with its context. This clonotype was seen many times. What antigen it recognizes has not been identified. There are no base qualities to consult, and no much larger clone falls within one base. As encoded in the germline V gene, CDR1 is MGHRA while CDR2 is YSYEKL. Including the terminal cysteine and phenylalanine, the CDR3 comprises 14 residues. The DNA shown is the 42-base CDR3, in frame from base 1. V is cut by 1 base and J by 0 bases, and the space between the germline ends is 6 bases. The TCR beta CDR3 regions were amplified from the RNA transcripts. For the first round of RT-PCR on the TCR CDR3, the HTBI primer set was used together with the Qiagen OneStep RT-PCR kit. A second multiplex PCR round built the libraries, followed by size selection and purification. Sequencing of the libraries was done on an Illumina HiSeq2000 using paired-end 100 bp reads. The authors processed their data as follows. SOAPnuke was used to process the raw data, removing reads that contained adapters or uncalled bases, had a mean Phred below 15, or lacked an exact match to the constant primer or identifier. High-quality paired reads were merged with COPE v1.2.5, and unique nucleotide sequences were defined as clonotypes. MiTCR v1.1 was used to align the clonotypes against IMGT TRBV, TRBD and TRBJ reference segments. Only V-J combinations with frequency above 0.0001, covering approximately 99% of repertoires, were analysed. A TCS score was defined as the ratio between F50 (clonal expansion) and ExV (chaos), using BLOSUM62-based TCRdist between CDR3 peptides within each V-J. Welch's t-statistics and random forest reduced roughly 530 V-J features to 13, which were used in a naive Bayes classifier (R e1071). The public reads were reprocessed in TCRdb via fastp at Q25 and MiXCR, keeping in-frame beta chains. Entries are consolidated by CDR3 protein sequence, retaining the most common genes and DNA. The V and J calls come from TCRdb's annotation, not from the publication. The sample data list some 570,000 distinct CDR3 sequences, and 12% to 15% of these were observed just once. The ten largest make up more than 6% of the sample.

In the ophthalmopathy patients, disease was moderately to severely active, with a Clinical Activity Score of 3 or more, a NOSPECS grade of 4 or more, and a duration of less than 3 months. Any patient with an uncontrolled infection, another autoimmune disease, pregnancy or lactation was excluded. Diagnoses were based on clinical symptoms, serum thyroxine and TRAb, thyroid ultrasound and orbital computed tomography. PBMCs were isolated from 7.5 to 10 ml of fresh peripheral blood by Ficoll-Paque density gradient centrifugation. Trizol reagent was used to extract total RNA, and RNA quality was then checked on an Agilent 2100 Bioanalyzer. The sample belongs to a study of T cells in Graves' hyperthyroidism and ophthalmopathy (dated by TCRdb to between 2018 and 2020). About the investigation overall: Peripheral blood samples were taken at the time of initial diagnosis, prior to any treatment. An independent validation cohort of under 20 hyperthyroidism patients and about 16 patients who later progressed to ophthalmopathy tested prospective prediction of ophthalmopathy. A discovery cohort of roughly 100 patients, roughly 45 with Graves' ophthalmopathy and 57 with stable Graves' hyperthyroidism, was used to find distinguishing TCR V-J signatures. After blood sampling, hyperthyroidism patients were treated with methimazole at a starting dose of 30 mg daily, and ophthalmopathy patients were treated with high-dose intravenous methylprednisolone. In addition, the study compared T-cell repertoires in thyroid tissue and in blood from about 6 Graves' hyperthyroidism patients. The paper reports TCR Vbeta CDR3 sequencing of about 140 peripheral blood samples: under 45 ophthalmopathy, under 80 hyperthyroidism and roughly 17 progressor patients. The 100 discovery patients were randomly split 7:3 into training and test sets.

General findings and caveats noted by the study authors: No statistical method was used to set the sample size in advance, and investigators knew the group allocation. Ophthalmopathy was separated from stable hyperthyroidism by a 13 V-J signature model, with 85% to 90% sensitivity and roughly 84% specificity obtained in cross-validation and 80%/75% obtained in testing. In validation, progression to ophthalmopathy was predicted by the model with 70.59% sensitivity and 72% to 85% specificity, a median of 6.5 months before onset. Most expanded thyroid clonotypes (frequency above 0.001) were also detected in blood, suggesting blood repertoires may reflect thyroid immune responses.

This chain is built from TRBV4-1 and TRBJ1-1, with the D gene uncertain. Sequencing was performed on blood. The TCR originated in a woman between 18 and 29 years old with Graves' ophthalmopathy. The nucleotide sequence reads TGCGCCAGCAGCCAAGGCCTCCTGAACACTGAAGCTTTCTTT. The resulting protein is CASSQGLLNTEAFF.